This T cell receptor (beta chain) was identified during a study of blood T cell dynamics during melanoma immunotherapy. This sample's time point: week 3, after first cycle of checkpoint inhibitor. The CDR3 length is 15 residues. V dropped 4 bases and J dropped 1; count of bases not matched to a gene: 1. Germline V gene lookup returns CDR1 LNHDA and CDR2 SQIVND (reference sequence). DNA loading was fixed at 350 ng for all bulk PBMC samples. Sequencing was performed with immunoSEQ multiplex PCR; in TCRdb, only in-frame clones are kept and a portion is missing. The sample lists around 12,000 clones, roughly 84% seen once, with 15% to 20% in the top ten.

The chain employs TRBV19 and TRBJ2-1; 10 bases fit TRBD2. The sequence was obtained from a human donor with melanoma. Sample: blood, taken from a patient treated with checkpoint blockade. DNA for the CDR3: TGTGCCAGTAGTAAACTAGCGGGGTCCTACAATGAGCAGTTCTTC. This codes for CASSKLAGSYNEQFF.